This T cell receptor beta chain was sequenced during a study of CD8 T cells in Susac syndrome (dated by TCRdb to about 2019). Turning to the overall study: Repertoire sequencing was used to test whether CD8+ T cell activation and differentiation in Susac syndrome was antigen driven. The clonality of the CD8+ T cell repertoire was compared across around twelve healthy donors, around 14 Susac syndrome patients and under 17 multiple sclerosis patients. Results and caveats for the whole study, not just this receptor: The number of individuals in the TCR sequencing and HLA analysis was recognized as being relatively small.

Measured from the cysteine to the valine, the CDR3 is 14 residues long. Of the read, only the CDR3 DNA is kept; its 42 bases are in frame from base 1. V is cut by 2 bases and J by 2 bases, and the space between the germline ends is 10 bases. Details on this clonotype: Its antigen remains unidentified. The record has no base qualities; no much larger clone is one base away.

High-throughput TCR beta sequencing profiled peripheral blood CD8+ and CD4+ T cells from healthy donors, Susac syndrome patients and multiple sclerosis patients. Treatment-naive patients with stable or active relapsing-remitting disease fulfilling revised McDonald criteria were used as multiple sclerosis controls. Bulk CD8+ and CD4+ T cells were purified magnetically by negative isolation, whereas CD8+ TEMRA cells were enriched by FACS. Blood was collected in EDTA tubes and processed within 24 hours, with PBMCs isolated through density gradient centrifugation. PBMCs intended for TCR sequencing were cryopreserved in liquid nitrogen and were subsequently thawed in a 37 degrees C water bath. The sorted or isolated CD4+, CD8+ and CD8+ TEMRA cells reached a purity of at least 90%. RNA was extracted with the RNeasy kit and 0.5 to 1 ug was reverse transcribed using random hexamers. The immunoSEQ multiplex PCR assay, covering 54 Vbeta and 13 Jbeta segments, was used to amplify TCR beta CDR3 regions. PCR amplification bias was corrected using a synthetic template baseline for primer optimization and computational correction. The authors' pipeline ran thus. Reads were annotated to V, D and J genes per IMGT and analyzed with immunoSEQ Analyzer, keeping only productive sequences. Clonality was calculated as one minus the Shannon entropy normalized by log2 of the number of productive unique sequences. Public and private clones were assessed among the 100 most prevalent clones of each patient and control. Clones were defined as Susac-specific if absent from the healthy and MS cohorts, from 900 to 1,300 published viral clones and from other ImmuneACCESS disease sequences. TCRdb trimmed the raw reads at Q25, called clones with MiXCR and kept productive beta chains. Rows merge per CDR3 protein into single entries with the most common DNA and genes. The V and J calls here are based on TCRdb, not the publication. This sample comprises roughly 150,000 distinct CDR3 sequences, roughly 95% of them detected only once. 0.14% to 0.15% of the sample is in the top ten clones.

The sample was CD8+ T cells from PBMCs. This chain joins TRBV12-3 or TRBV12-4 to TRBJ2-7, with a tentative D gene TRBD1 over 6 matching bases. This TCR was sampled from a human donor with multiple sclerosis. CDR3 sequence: CASSLLDRPYEQYV. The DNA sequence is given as TGTGCCAGCAGTTTATTAGACAGGCCCTACGAGCAGTACGTC.